Listed here are 22 T cell receptor beta chains from one sample, sequenced in a study of blood T cell repertoires in COVID-19. Assay used: immunoSEQ multiplex PCR; TCRdb lists only in-frame clones, some missing. The profile shows 250,000 to 300,000 clones, 65% to 90% of them singletons. Material: peripheral blood. These receptors all come from a man aged 50 to 59 with active or convalescent COVID-19.

The V call is TRBV24-1, the J call TRBJ2-7; 10 bases are a match to TRBD1. The germline gives CDR1 KGHDR, CDR2 SFDVKD. After removal of 4 bases from V and 6 bases from J, the junction contained 11 bases not matched to a gene. The CDR3 has 16 residues. The CDR3 here is CATSEAGTGEASEQYF. CDR3 nucleotides: TGTGCCACCAGTGAGGCCGGGACAGGGGAAGCCAGCGAGCAGTACTTC.

The chain combines TRBV20-1 with TRBJ2-1; weak D call: TRBD2 (5 bases). CDR1 is DFQATT and CDR2 is SNEGSKA in the germline V gene (reference sequence). Trimming took 3 bases from V and 5 from J, leaving 5 bases between them. This CDR3 region has 11 residues. The CDR3 loop is CSAREDNEQFF. The CDR3, as DNA: TGCAGTGCTAGGGAGGACAATGAGCAGTTCTTC.

The chain has TRBV11-2 and TRBJ1-1; D is possibly TRBD1 (6 bases). CDR1 SGHAT and CDR2 FQNNGV come from the germline V gene. The CDR3 is 15 amino acids. The V gene lost 3 bases and the J gene lost 4 bases, with 15 bases spanning the gap. The CDR3 protein is CASSLKSRGGTEAFF. The CDR3 nucleotides read TGTGCCAGCAGCTTGAAATCGCGAGGGGGCACTGAAGCTTTCTTT. The variable domain in full, with the rest retrieved from reference TRBV11-2 and TRBJ1-1, is EAGVAQSPRYKIIEKRQSVAFWCNPISGHATLYWYQQILGQGPKLLIQFQNNGVVDDSQLPKDRFSAERLKGVDSTLKIQPAKLEDSAVYLCASSLKSRGGTEAFFGQGTRLTVV.

CDR3 DNA sequence: TGTGCCAGCAGTTTGTGGGGCAGCAAGAACACTGAAGCTTTCTTT. Its translation: CASSLWGSKNTEAFF. The genes are TRBV28 and TRBJ1-1; D may be TRBD1 (5 bases). Trimming left V 3 bases short and J 1 base short, with 12 bases between. Germline assignment: CDR1 MDHEN and CDR2 SYDVKM. The CDR3 totals 15 residues.

The V gene is TRBV5-8, the J gene TRBJ2-5; 9 bases align to TRBD1. Germline CDR1 and CDR2: SGHTS and YDEGEE. CDR3 length: 15 amino acids. Unmatched junction bases numbered 5, after V lost 3 bases and J lost 2 bases. In DNA form, the CDR3 reads TGTGCCAGCAGCTCCCCGGGACAGGGTCAAGAGACCCAGTACTTC. This translates into CASSSPGQGQETQYF.

The CDR3 sequence: CASSLSASRRTSYNEQFF. The CDR3 DNA reads as TGTGCCAGCAGCTTAAGCGCCTCTCGGCGGACTTCCTACAATGAGCAGTTCTTC. V is TRBV7-2 and J is TRBJ2-1; D possibly corresponds to TRBD2 (5 bases). V lost 2 bases to trimming and J lost 1 base, with 18 bases between them. This CDR3 comprises 18 residues. From germline, CDR1 is SGHTA and CDR2 FQGNSA.

This clone was detected a few times. This chain uses TRBV5-1 with TRBJ1-5; the D is unclear. The CDR3 is 14 residues long. CDR1 SGHRS and CDR2 YFSETQ come from the germline V gene. V was clipped by 6 bases and J by 2 bases, with 12 bases between them. The CDR3 spells CASTNLPGNQPQHF. The CDR3 nucleotides are TGCGCCAGCACCAACCTCCCAGGCAATCAGCCCCAGCATTTT.

The chain links TRBV5-1 to TRBJ2-7; D is perhaps TRBD2 (5 bases). The CDR3 runs to 14 residues. Trimming pared 4 bases from V and 7 bases from J, leaving 18 bases between. Germline lookup yields CDR1 SGHRS and CDR2 YFSETQ. The CDR3 DNA reads as TGCGCCAGCAGCAGGTGGGAAAATTCGGGGGAGCAGTACTTC. It codes for CASSRWENSGEQYF.

V gene TRBV3-1 (or the pseudogene TRBV3-2) combines with J gene TRBJ2-1; no clear D. Germline V lookup: CDR1 LGHDT, CDR2 YNNKEL (reference sequence). Trimming took off 5 bases at V and 4 bases at J, with 6 bases between the two ends. The CDR3 spans 12 residues. The CDR3 DNA follows: TGTGCCAGCAGCGAGCCTTACAATGAGCAGTTCTTC. Translated, it gives CASSEPYNEQFF.

CDR3 sequence reads: CASSPIVGQDTEAFF. The CDR3 coding sequence is TGTGCCAGCTCACCAATCGTCGGACAGGACACTGAAGCTTTCTTT. The J gene is TRBJ1-1, the V gene TRBV18; 7 bases are a match to TRBD1. This CDR3 is built from 15 residues. Germline lookup yields CDR1 KGHSH and CDR2 LQKENI. After removal of 2 bases from V and 3 bases from J, the junction contained 6 bases not matched to a gene.

The chain links TRBV2 to TRBJ2-5; maybe TRBD1 (5 bases). V gave up 2 bases and J gave up 3 bases, with 16 bases separating them. The CDR3 covers 16 residues. CDR1 is SNHLY, CDR2 FYNNEI, per germline. The CDR3 protein is CASSEFPTASKETQYF. The CDR3 DNA sequence: TGTGCCAGCAGTGAATTCCCGACAGCTTCCAAAGAGACCCAGTACTTC.

Of note for this clone: The germline gene is not matched at one end of the junction; a read error may be the cause. The chain recombines TRBV5-3 with TRBJ2-1; no clear D. TRBV5-3 is an ORF, and what it does is uncertain. This CDR3 has 12 residues. In nucleotides, the CDR3 is TGTGTCAGAAGCCCGTTATATAATGAGCAGTTCTTC. Residues: CVRSPLYNEQFF.

The V and J genes are TRBV6-5 and TRBJ1-5; the match to TRBD1 covers 7 bases. Per germline, CDR1 MNHEY and CDR2 SVGAGI. J gave up 4 bases and V 5 bases, and 8 bases lay outside the gene matches. The CDR3 loop spans 15 amino acids. The DNA for the CDR3 is TGTGCCAGCAGTCCAGGGGGATTAGGAAATCAGCCCCAGCATTTT. Its translation is CASSPGGLGNQPQHF.

The V gene is TRBV5-1, the J gene TRBJ1-3; D remains unclear. This CDR3 has 11 amino acids. Germline V gene data show CDR1 as SGHRS and CDR2 as YFSETQ. Trimming took 3 bases from V and 7 from J, leaving 5 bases between them. This chain's CDR3 is CASSSGNTIYF. As DNA, the CDR3 is TGCGCCAGCAGCTCCGGGAACACCATATATTTT.

The J gene is TRBJ2-7, the V gene TRBV18; possibly TRBD1 for D (6 bases). The CDR3 sequence is 13 residues long. CDR1 is KGHSH and CDR2 is LQKENI in the germline V gene. Between the trimmed V and J ends, which lost 9 bases and 6 bases, there was a span of 18 bases. The CDR3 coding sequence is TGTGCCAGTTTAAGGGACAAAGGAGGCGAGCAGTACTTC. Translated: CASLRDKGGEQYF. Together with reference TRBV18 and TRBJ2-7, the CDR3 gives the full variable domain: NAGVMQNPRHLVRRRGQEARLRCSPMKGHSHVYWYRQLPEEGLKFMVYLQKENIIDESGMPKERFSAEFPKEGPSILRIQQVVRGDSAAYFCASLRDKGGEQYFGPGTRLTVT.

This clone has more than one count but fewer than ten. The V call is TRBV29-1, the J call TRBJ1-2, with TRBD1 matching 11 bases. Germline V gene sequence: CDR1 SQVTM, CDR2 ANQGSEA. After removal of 1 base from V and 7 bases from J, the junction contained 5 bases not matched to a gene. The length of the CDR3 is 14 residues. The CDR3 DNA reads TGCAGCGTTGAAGGGGACAGGGGGGCTGGTGGCTACACCTTC. This encodes CSVEGDRGAGGYTF.

The gene calls are TRBV5-6 and TRBJ1-6, with TRBD1 matching 11 bases. Germline CDR1 reads SGHDT; CDR2 reads YYEEEE. The length of the CDR3 is 16 residues. The V segment lost 4 bases and the J segment 9 bases; nucleotides outside the gene matches: 9. In DNA, the CDR3 is TGTGCCAGCAGCCAAGGTCCCGGGACAGGGGGTTCACCCCTCCACTTT. As protein: CASSQGPGTGGSPLHF.

The V gene is TRBV28, the J gene TRBJ1-1; TRBD1 matches 8 bases. The germline gives CDR1 MDHEN, CDR2 SYDVKM. The CDR3 runs to 15 residues. The V and J ends lost 6 bases and 3 bases, in that order; junction bases with no gene match: 9. DNA of the CDR3: TGTGCCAGCAGACAACCCAACAGGGGGGACACTGAAGCTTTCTTT. Translated, it gives CASRQPNRGDTEAFF.

This chain connects TRBV5-1 to TRBJ2-3; TRBD2 matches 12 bases. The V segment lost 2 bases and the J segment 7 bases; nucleotides outside the gene matches: 11. This CDR3 region has 17 residues. In germline, CDR1 is SGHRS, CDR2 YFSETQ. The CDR3 nucleotides read TGCGCCAGCAGCTTAACCGGGACTAGCGGGTCACGGAATACGCAGTATTTT. This gives the protein CASSLTGTSGSRNTQYF.

The rearrangement uses TRBV19 and TRBJ2-1; no clear D. V lost 3 bases to trimming and J lost 1 base, with 7 bases between them. The V gene's germline CDR1 is LNHDA and CDR2 SQIVND (reference sequence). This CDR3 is 14 amino acids long. For the CDR3, the DNA is TGTGCCAGTAGTATTATCGGGTCCTACAATGAGCAGTTCTTC. The encoded protein is CASSIIGSYNEQFF.

This clone was recorded once. V and J are TRBV30 and TRBJ1-5; no reliable D call. Germline-derived CDR1 and CDR2 are GTSNPN and SVGIG (reference sequence). This CDR3 contains 13 residues. The V gene lost 2 bases and the J gene lost 5 bases, with 10 bases spanning the gap. The CDR3 region is CAWSPAIDQPQHF. The CDR3 region has the DNA TGTGCCTGGAGTCCCGCTATAGATCAGCCCCAGCATTTT.

This chain connects TRBV9 to TRBJ1-2; no firm D call. Trimming removed 5 bases from V and 5 bases from J, with 13 bases in between. CDR3 length: 13 residues. CDR1 is SGDLS and CDR2 is YYNGEE in the germline V gene. The CDR3 DNA reads as TGTGCCAGCAGACTGGGCAGCTCTTATGGCTACACCTTC. This sequence encodes CASRLGSSYGYTF.